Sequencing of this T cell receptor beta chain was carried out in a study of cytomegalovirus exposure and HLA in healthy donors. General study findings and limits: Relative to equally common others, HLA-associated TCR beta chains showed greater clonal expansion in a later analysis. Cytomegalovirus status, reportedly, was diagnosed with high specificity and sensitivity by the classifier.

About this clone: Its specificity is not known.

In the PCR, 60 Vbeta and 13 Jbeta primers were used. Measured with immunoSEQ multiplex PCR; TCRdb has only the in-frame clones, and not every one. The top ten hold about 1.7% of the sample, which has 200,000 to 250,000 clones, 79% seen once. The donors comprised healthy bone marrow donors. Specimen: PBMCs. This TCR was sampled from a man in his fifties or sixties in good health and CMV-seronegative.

CDR3: CASSLSRYNEKLFF. In DNA, the CDR3 is TGTGCCAGCAGTTTAAGTCGGTATAATGAAAAACTGTTTTTT. The chain combines TRBV27 with TRBJ1-4; no clear D gene. The CDR3 sequence is 14 residues long. Trimming cost V 2 bases and J 4 bases, with 8 bases left between them. From germline, CDR1 is MNHEY and CDR2 SMNVEV (reference sequence).